This record concerns one T cell receptor (beta chain) sequence. Methods used by the authors: Amplification of reference gene primers was used by the study to estimate nucleated cell counts. Libraries were prepared by immunoSEQ multiplex PCR; TCRdb keeps only in-frame clonotypes and omits some of them. From that table come the V and J calls and clone size; the DNA was used to work out D and trimming. The sample consists of some 80,000 clones, roughly 87% of them appearing once. These data come from a study of blood T cell repertoires in COVID-19. Study background: Specimens from acute and convalescent COVID-19 originated in the United States, Italy and Spain. The cDNA or gDNA used as material had been derived from T cells, B-cell-depleted T cells, or PBMCs.

V was cut by 5 bases and J by 3 bases, with 19 bases left in between. This CDR3 contains 17 residues. CDR1 and CDR2 from the germline V gene are MNHEY and SMNVEV (reference sequence). Sequencing was carried out using peripheral blood. The gene calls are TRBV27 and TRBJ1-4, with D tentatively TRBD1 (5 bases). The sequence was collected from a woman aged 45-59 years with active or convalescent COVID-19. CDR3 in amino acids: CASSARQLPSANEKLFF. The CDR3 DNA is TGTGCCAGCAGTGCCAGACAGCTCCCAAGCGCTAATGAAAAACTGTTTTTT.